A selection of T cell receptor beta chains follows, all from one sample in a study of blood T cells in healthy people across ages. TCRdb ran MiXCR on the 5' RACE reads and lists one entry per CDR3 protein. The sample includes approximately 1,700,000 distinct CDR3 sequences, roughly 43% seen only once; the top ten take about 23%. The material sequenced was blood. The receptors shown here come from a human donor in good health. Both conserved end residues are part of each CDR3. A D gene is named only where the DNA matches it firmly. A row's size may be missing; if present it is once, few, many or a size class.

size: NA
V: TRBV5-1
D: NA
J: TRBJ1-1
DNA: TGTGCCAGCAGCCCAGACGGTTACACTGAAGCTTTCTTT
CDR3: CASSPDGYTEAFF

size: NA
V: TRBV13
D: NA
J: TRBJ2-1
DNA: TGTGCCAGCCCACCCTTACAGGACAATAAGCAGTTCTTC
CDR3: CASPPLQDNKQFF

size: NA
V: TRBV29-1
D: NA
J: TRBJ1-1
DNA: TGCCCCAAACCACCAAGGGCGATGAACACTGAAGCTTTCTTT
CDR3: CPKPPRAMNTEAFF

size: NA
V: TRBV12-3/TRBV12-4
D: TRBD2
J: TRBJ2-2
DNA: TGTGCCAGCAGTTACGGGGGGGCTGACACCGGGGAGCTGTTTTTT
CDR3: CASSYGGADTGELFF

size: NA
V: TRBV4-1
D: TRBD2
J: TRBJ2-7
DNA: TGCGCCAGCAGCCAATACCTCCGGGGGGACGAGCAGTACTTC
CDR3: CASSQYLRGDEQYF

size: NA
V: TRBV9
D: NA
J: TRBJ2-5
DNA: TGTGCCAGCAGCGTGACAACCGGGACTTACCAAGAGACCCAGTACTTC
CDR3: CASSVTTGTYQETQYF

size: NA
V: TRBV6-4
D: NA
J: TRBJ2-3
DNA: TGTGCCAGCAGTGACGAGGCGGCAGATGCGCAGTATTTT
CDR3: CASSDEAADAQYF

size: few
V: TRBV7-7
D: TRBD1
J: TRBJ2-5
DNA: TGTGCCAGCAGCTCGGGACAGGGGGGCCAGACCCAGTACTTC
CDR3: CASSSGQGGQTQYF

size: NA
V: TRBV11-2
D: TRBD2
J: TRBJ2-1
DNA: TGTGCCAGCAGGTCAACTAGCGTATCCTACAATGAGCAGTTCTTC
CDR3: CASRSTSVSYNEQFF

size: NA
V: TRBV7-2
D: NA
J: TRBJ2-1
DNA: TGTGCCAGCAGGTCGGTTTTCGGGTTCTACAATGAGCAGTTCTTC
CDR3: CASRSVFGFYNEQFF

size: NA
V: TRBV9
D: NA
J: TRBJ2-5
DNA: TGTGCCAGCAGCGTAGTTGGTGGGCAGACCCAGTACTTC
CDR3: CASSVVGGQTQYF

size: NA
V: TRBV4-3
D: NA
J: TRBJ1-2
DNA: TGCGCCAGCAGCCAAACAGGCTTGGGCTATGGCTACACCTTC
CDR3: CASSQTGLGYGYTF

size: many
V: TRBV7-3
D: NA
J: TRBJ1-2
DNA: TGTGCCAGCAGCTTGGGCCTGGGAGGGGTGTTAGGCTACACCTTC
CDR3: CASSLGLGGVLGYTF

size: NA
V: TRBV3-1
D: NA
J: TRBJ2-7
DNA: TGTGCCAGCAGCCAAGTCGGTTTTAGGGGACGCGAGCAGTACTTC
CDR3: CASSQVGFRGREQYF

size: once
V: TRBV6-4
D: TRBD1
J: TRBJ1-1
DNA: TGTGCCACCAGTGACGACAGGGGGGGTGAAGCTTTCTTT
CDR3: CATSDDRGGEAFF

size: many
V: TRBV12-3/TRBV12-4
D: NA
J: TRBJ1-2
DNA: TGTGCCAGCAGTTTCGAGGGAGACTATGGCTACACCTTC
CDR3: CASSFEGDYGYTF

size: NA
V: TRBV7-8
D: NA
J: TRBJ1-4
DNA: TGTGCCAGCAGCTCTCTGGAGGGTCAAGGTGAAAAACTGTTTTTT
CDR3: CASSSLEGQGEKLFF

size: NA
V: TRBV28
D: NA
J: TRBJ2-7
DNA: TGTGCCAGCAGCCAAGCAGGGCATGGGGAAAACGAGCAGTACTTC
CDR3: CASSQAGHGENEQYF

size: NA
V: TRBV7-8
D: TRBD2
J: TRBJ2-2
DNA: TGTGCCAGCAGCTTAGCCCCCCTAGCGGGGGGGCAGTCCGGGGAGCTGTTTTTT
CDR3: CASSLAPLAGGQSGELFF

size: NA
V: TRBV4-3
D: NA
J: TRBJ1-2
DNA: TGCGCCAGCAGCCAAGCACAGGGCGTATCGGACTATGGCTACACCTTC
CDR3: CASSQAQGVSDYGYTF

size: NA
V: TRBV4-1
D: NA
J: TRBJ2-5
DNA: TGCGCCAGCAGCCAAAACCAGCGGGGACAAAGGGGGGAGACCCAGTACTTC
CDR3: CASSQNQRGQRGETQYF

size: many
V: TRBV2
D: NA
J: TRBJ1-2
DNA: TGTGCCAGCAGCGGGGACTATGGCTACACCTTC
CDR3: CASSGDYGYTF

size: NA
V: TRBV20-1
D: TRBD1
J: TRBJ1-5
DNA: TGCAGTGCCAGACGACCGGGACAGCACTATCAGCCCCAGCATTTT
CDR3: CSARRPGQHYQPQHF

size: few
V: TRBV7-9
D: NA
J: TRBJ2-6
DNA: TGTGCCAGCAGCCCTCACGGCGGCAGAGACACTGGGGCCAACGTCCTGACTTTC
CDR3: CASSPHGGRDTGANVLTF

size: many
V: TRBV4-1
D: TRBD1
J: TRBJ2-7
DNA: TGCGCCAGCAGCCAAGTGGGGACAGGGCGATGGGACGAGCAGTACTTC
CDR3: CASSQVGTGRWDEQYF

size: few
V: TRBV10-2
D: NA
J: TRBJ2-1
DNA: TGCGCCAGCGGGAGGCAGGGCTCCTACAATGAGCAGTTCTTC
CDR3: CASGRQGSYNEQFF

size: NA
V: TRBV29-1
D: NA
J: TRBJ2-3
DNA: TGCAGCGGGAAGGGGTCTAGCACAGATACGCAGTATTTT
CDR3: CSGKGSSTDTQYF

size: few
V: TRBV7-2
D: NA
J: TRBJ1-1
DNA: TGTGCCAGCAGCCGTCTAGGAATCCTGAACACTGAAGCTTTCTTT
CDR3: CASSRLGILNTEAFF

size: few
V: TRBV6-6
D: NA
J: TRBJ1-5
DNA: TGTGCCAGCAGTTCCCCGGAACAGGGTTATCAGCCCCAGCATTTT
CDR3: CASSSPEQGYQPQHF

size: NA
V: TRBV2
D: NA
J: TRBJ2-1
DNA: TGTGCCAGCATTCTATGGGGAAGGGACAATGAGCAGTTCTTC
CDR3: CASILWGRDNEQFF

size: NA
V: TRBV18
D: NA
J: TRBJ2-3
DNA: TGTGCCAGCTCACCAAACACTAGGGGGACAGATACGCAGTATTTT
CDR3: CASSPNTRGTDTQYF

size: NA
V: TRBV7-2
D: NA
J: TRBJ1-1
DNA: TGTGCCAGCAGCTTAGCGGGCTTACCTGAAGCTTTCTTT
CDR3: CASSLAGLPEAFF

size: NA
V: TRBV6-2/TRBV6-3
D: TRBD2
J: TRBJ2-1
DNA: TGTGCCAGCTCCATGACTAGCGGTTACAATGAGCAGTTCTTC
CDR3: CASSMTSGYNEQFF

size: NA
V: TRBV9
D: NA
J: TRBJ2-1
DNA: TGTGCCAGCAGCCCCCTGGCGGGGGCGGGTTACAATGAGCAGGTCTTC
CDR3: CASSPLAGAGYNEQVF

size: NA
V: TRBV7-2
D: NA
J: TRBJ2-3
DNA: TGTGCCAGCAGCTTAGTATATGAAGAGAGACACCACTACACAGATACGCAGTATTTT
CDR3: CASSLVYEERHHYTDTQYF

size: NA
V: TRBV20-1
D: TRBD2
J: TRBJ2-1
DNA: TGCAGTGCTAGACCCCTACTAGCGGGGGGCCCTGATGAGCAGTTCTTC
CDR3: CSARPLLAGGPDEQFF

size: few
V: TRBV7-6
D: NA
J: TRBJ1-4
DNA: TGTGCCAGCAGCTTAGAAGGGGAAGGGACTAATGAAAAACTGTTTTTT
CDR3: CASSLEGEGTNEKLFF

size: NA
V: TRBV7-9
D: TRBD1
J: TRBJ2-7
DNA: TGTGCCAGCAGCCCGCCTTTGACAGGGGGGAGATACGAGCAGTACTTC
CDR3: CASSPPLTGGRYEQYF

size: NA
V: TRBV9
D: NA
J: TRBJ2-5
DNA: TGTACCAGCAGCGTAGATACGGGTCGGACCCAGTACTTC
CDR3: CTSSVDTGRTQYF

size: NA
V: TRBV12-5
D: TRBD1
J: TRBJ1-2
DNA: TGTACTAGTGGTTTGGTACAAGGGACAGCCAACTATGGCTACACCTTC
CDR3: CTSGLVQGTANYGYTF

size: few
V: TRBV3-1
D: NA
J: TRBJ1-5
DNA: TGTGCCAGCAGCCAAGGTCGTATACGACAGCCCCAGCATTTT
CDR3: CASSQGRIRQPQHF

size: few
V: TRBV7-2
D: TRBD2
J: TRBJ2-5
DNA: TGTGCCAGCAGCTCCTTGGGGCTAGCGGGGGAGACCCAGTACTTC
CDR3: CASSSLGLAGETQYF

size: NA
V: TRBV6-1
D: NA
J: TRBJ2-7
DNA: TGTGCCAGCAGGGTAGACACCTACTCCTACGAGCAGTACTTC
CDR3: CASRVDTYSYEQYF